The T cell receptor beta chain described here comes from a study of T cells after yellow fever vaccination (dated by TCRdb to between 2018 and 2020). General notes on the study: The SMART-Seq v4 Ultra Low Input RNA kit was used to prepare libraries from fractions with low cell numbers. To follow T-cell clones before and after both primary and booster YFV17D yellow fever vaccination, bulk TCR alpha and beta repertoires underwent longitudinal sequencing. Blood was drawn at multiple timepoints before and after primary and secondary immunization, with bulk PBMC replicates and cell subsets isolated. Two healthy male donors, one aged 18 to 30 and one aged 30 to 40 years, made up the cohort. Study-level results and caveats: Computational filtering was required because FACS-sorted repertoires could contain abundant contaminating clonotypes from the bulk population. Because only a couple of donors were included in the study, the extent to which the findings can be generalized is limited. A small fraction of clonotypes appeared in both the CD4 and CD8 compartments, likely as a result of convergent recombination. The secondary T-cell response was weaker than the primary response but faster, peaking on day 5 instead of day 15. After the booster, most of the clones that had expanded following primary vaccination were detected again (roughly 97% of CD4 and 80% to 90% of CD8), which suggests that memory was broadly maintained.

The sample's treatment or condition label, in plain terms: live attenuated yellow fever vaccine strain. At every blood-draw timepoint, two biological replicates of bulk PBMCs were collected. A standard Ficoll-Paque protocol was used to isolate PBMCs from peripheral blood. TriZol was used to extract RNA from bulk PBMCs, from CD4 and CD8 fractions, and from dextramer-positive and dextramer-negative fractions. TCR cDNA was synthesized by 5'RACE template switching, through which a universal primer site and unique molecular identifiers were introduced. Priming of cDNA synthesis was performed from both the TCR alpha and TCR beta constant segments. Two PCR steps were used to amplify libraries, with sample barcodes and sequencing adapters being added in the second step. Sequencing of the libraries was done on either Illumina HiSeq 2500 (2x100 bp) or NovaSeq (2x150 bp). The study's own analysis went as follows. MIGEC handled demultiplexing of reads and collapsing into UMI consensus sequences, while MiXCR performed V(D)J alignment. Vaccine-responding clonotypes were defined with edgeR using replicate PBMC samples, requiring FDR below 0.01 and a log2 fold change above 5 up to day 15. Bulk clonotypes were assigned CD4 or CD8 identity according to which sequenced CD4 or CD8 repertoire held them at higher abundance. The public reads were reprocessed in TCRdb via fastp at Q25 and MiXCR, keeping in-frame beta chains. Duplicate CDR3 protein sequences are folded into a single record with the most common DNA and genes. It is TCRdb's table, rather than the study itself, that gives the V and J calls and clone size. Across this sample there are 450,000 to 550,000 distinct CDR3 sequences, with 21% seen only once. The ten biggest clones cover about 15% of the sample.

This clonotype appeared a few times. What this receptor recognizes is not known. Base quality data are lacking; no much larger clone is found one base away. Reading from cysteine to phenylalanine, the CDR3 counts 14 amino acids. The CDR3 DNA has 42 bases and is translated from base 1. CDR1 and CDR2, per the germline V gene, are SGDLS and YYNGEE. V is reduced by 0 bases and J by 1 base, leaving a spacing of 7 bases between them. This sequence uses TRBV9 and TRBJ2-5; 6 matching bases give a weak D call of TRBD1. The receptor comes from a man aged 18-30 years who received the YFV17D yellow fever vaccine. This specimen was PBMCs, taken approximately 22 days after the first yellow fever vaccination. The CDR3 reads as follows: CASSVGTAQETQYF. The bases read TGTGCCAGCAGCGTAGGGACAGCCCAAGAGACCCAGTACTTC. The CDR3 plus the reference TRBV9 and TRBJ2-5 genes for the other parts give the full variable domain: DSGVTQTPKHLITATGQRVTLRCSPRSGDLSVYWYQQSLDQGLQFLIQYYNGEERAKGNILERFSAQQFPDLHSELNLSSLELGDSALYFCASSVGTAQETQYFGPGTRLLVL.